This TCR beta chain was observed in a study of T cells in Graves' hyperthyroidism and ophthalmopathy. Germline V gene sequence: CDR1 SGHDN, CDR2 FVKESK. This CDR3 has 15 amino acids. The ends lost 5 bases at V and 5 bases at J; junction bases unmatched: 4. This clonotype was recorded many times. Authors of the study amplified TCR beta CDR3 regions from RNA transcripts. TCR CDR3 regions were first amplified by RT-PCR with HTBI primers. Using its own MiXCR run on the multiplex PCR reads, TCRdb lists one record per CDR3 protein. The data hold about 350,000 distinct CDR3 sequences, with nearly 15% observed a single time.

Sequences were obtained from blood. The source of this sequence is a woman in her fifties or sixties with Graves' ophthalmopathy. The gene calls are TRBV14 and TRBJ2-1, with 12 bases lining up with TRBD2. The CDR3 here is CASSRLAGVNNEQFF. The CDR3 coding sequence is TGTGCCAGCAGCAGACTAGCGGGAGTGAACAATGAGCAGTTCTTC.